The clone carrying this T cell receptor beta chain occurred a few times. J gave up 4 bases and V 2 bases, and 8 bases lay outside the gene matches. CDR3 length: 15 residues. The V gene's germline CDR1 is LGHDT and CDR2 YNNKEL (reference sequence). The source of the sample is a study of blood T cell repertoires in COVID-19. About the study: Specimens from acute and convalescent COVID-19 originated in the United States, Italy and Spain. PBMCs, B-cell-depleted T cells, or T cells provided the cDNA or gDNA that made up the material.

The table came from immunoSEQ multiplex PCR; TCRdb's copy has only in-frame clones and leaves some out. The top ten clones hold about 2.4% of a sample with over 250,000 clones, more than 90% of them seen once. Grouping used clinical history reported by participants in a survey and questionnaire. For recovered donors of Cohort 3, there were two negative PCRs, clearance, or symptom resolution. The sequencing sample was made of PBMCs or T cells enriched from blood (not recorded which). This clonotype originated in a man in his 60s who had recovered from COVID-19. The chain joins TRBV3-1 (or the pseudogene TRBV3-2) to TRBJ2-7, with 7 bases lining up with TRBD2. CDR3 nucleotides: TGTGCCAGCAGCCAACGCGCTAGCGGAACTTACGAGCAGTACTTC. Protein: CASSQRASGTYEQYF.